Presented here are 30 T cell receptor beta chains from one specimen sequenced in a study of cytomegalovirus exposure and HLA in healthy donors. Use of 60 Vbeta and 13 Jbeta primers characterized the PCR. Measured with immunoSEQ multiplex PCR; TCRdb has only the in-frame clones, and not every one. This sample has about 110,000 clones, with approximately 80% found just once. The sequencing input was PBMCs. These TCRs come from a male donor in good health and CMV-seronegative.

This chain links TRBV5-1 with TRBJ1-4, with D perhaps matching TRBD1 (5 bases). The germline V gene has CDR1 SGHRS and CDR2 YFSETQ. Trimming left V 1 base short and J 6 bases short, with 10 bases between. This CDR3 is 14 amino acids long. The CDR3 DNA sequence: TGCGCCAGCAGCTTGCAAAGGGGTGATGAAAAACTGTTTTTT. This sequence encodes CASSLQRGDEKLFF.

The chain couples TRBV4-1 to TRBJ2-2; D may be TRBD2 (6 bases). V lost 0 bases and J lost 6, with 14 bases in between. The CDR3 totals 16 residues. Germline values: CDR1 MGHRA, CDR2 YSYEKL. The CDR3 spells CASSQDSGSYPGELFF. The CDR3 DNA reads as TGCGCCAGCAGCCAAGATAGCGGCTCTTATCCCGGGGAGCTGTTTTTT.

The chain joins TRBV7-2 to TRBJ2-7; a weak D match, TRBD2 (5 bases). V shed 5 bases and J shed 4 bases, with 12 bases lying between them. Germline values: CDR1 SGHTA, CDR2 FQGNSA. This CDR3 is built from 13 residues. The CDR3 DNA sequence: TGTGCCAGCAGCCTGTTCGGGGAGTACGAGCAGTACTTC. Protein sequence: CASSLFGEYEQYF.

This clone is a singleton in its sample. The J gene is TRBJ2-2, the V gene TRBV9; 9 bases are shared with TRBD2. Germline values: CDR1 SGDLS, CDR2 YYNGEE. This CDR3 comprises 17 residues. The V gene end was trimmed by 4 bases and the J gene end by 2 bases; junction bases not matched to a gene: 9. CDR3 sequence (DNA): TGTGCCAGCAGCACCACCTCTAGCGGGACAAACACCGGGGAGCTGTTTTTT. It specifies CASSTTSSGTNTGELFF.

This chain joins TRBV7-9 and TRBJ2-1; TRBD1 agrees at 7 bases. The V gene end was trimmed by 5 bases and the J gene end by 4 bases; junction bases not matched to a gene: 11. CDR1 is SEHNR and CDR2 is FQNEAQ in the germline V gene (reference sequence). The CDR3 has 16 residues. CDR3 sequence: CASSTTTGTIYNEQFF. The CDR3 nucleotides are TGTGCCAGCAGCACCACGACAGGGACAATTTACAATGAGCAGTTCTTC.

This chain uses TRBV19 with TRBJ2-1, with a weak D call TRBD1 (5 bases). Germline V gene data show CDR1 as LNHDA and CDR2 as SQIVND (reference sequence). The V and J ends lost 9 bases and 10 bases respectively, with 16 bases between them. The CDR3 is 12 amino acids. CDR3: CASCSDTAEQFF. In nucleotides, the CDR3 is TGTGCCAGCTGTTCGGACACCGCGGAGCAGTTCTTC.

V is TRBV4-2 and J is TRBJ2-7; 8 nucleotides line up with TRBD2. The CDR3 totals 16 residues. V dropped 1 base and J dropped 1; count of bases not matched to a gene: 6. CDR1 LGHNA and CDR2 YNFKEQ come from the germline V gene. For the CDR3, the DNA is TGTGCCAGCAGCCAAGGCCTAAGCGGGAGATCCTACGAGCAGTACTTC. This encodes CASSQGLSGRSYEQYF.

The rearrangement uses TRBV27 and TRBJ2-7; 10 positions agree with TRBD2. CDR3 length: 15 amino acids. Germline-derived CDR1 and CDR2 are MNHEY and SMNVEV (reference sequence). With 8 bases clipped from V and 0 bases from J, the junction kept 7 bases outside the gene matches. CDR3 loop: CASGLAGGASYEQYF. The CDR3 region has the DNA TGTGCCAGCGGCTTAGCGGGAGGAGCCTCCTACGAGCAGTACTTC.

This clone appeared a few times. The V and J genes are TRBV5-1 and TRBJ1-1; D is perhaps TRBD1 (5 bases). V was trimmed by 4 bases and J by 3 bases, leaving 16 bases between them. The CDR3 consists of 15 residues. The V gene's germline CDR1 is SGHRS and CDR2 YFSETQ. CDR3 amino acids: CASSPRRGGDTEAFF. The CDR3 coding sequence is TGCGCCAGCAGCCCCCGTCGCGGGGGAGACACTGAAGCTTTCTTT.

This clone is a singleton in its sample. This sequence joins TRBV7-2 and TRBJ2-5; 7 bases align to TRBD2. The end of the DNA fits TRBJ2-7 better, so the J call may be wrong. The germline V gene has CDR1 SGHTA and CDR2 FQGNSA. This CDR3 comprises 16 residues. The CDR3 is CASSLRRERDPHEQYF. In DNA form, the CDR3 reads TGTGCCAGCAGCCTTCGTAGAGAGCGGGACCCCCACGAGCAGTACTTC.

V is TRBV7-9 and J is TRBJ2-7, with 13 bases aligning to TRBD2. The CDR3 length is 15 residues. CDR1 and CDR2 (germline): SEHNR, FQNEAQ (reference sequence). V lost 4 bases and J lost 3; bases outside the gene matches: 3. The CDR3 DNA reads TGTGCCAGCAGCTATGGACTAGCGGGAGACTACGAGCAGTACTTC. Its protein product is CASSYGLAGDYEQYF.

V gene TRBV7-9 combines with J gene TRBJ2-1; D is unresolved. Between the trimmed V and J ends, which lost 0 bases and 8 bases, there was a span of 8 bases. Germline-derived CDR1 and CDR2 are SEHNR and FQNEAQ (reference sequence). This CDR3 has 13 amino acids. CDR3 DNA sequence: TGTGCCAGCAGCTTAGCGGCCTTCGATGAGCAGTTCTTC. Its protein is CASSLAAFDEQFF. Filled out from reference TRBV7-9 and TRBJ2-1, the complete variable domain reads DTGVSQNPRHKITKRGQNVTFRCDPISEHNRLYWYRQTLGQGPEFLTYFQNEAQLEKSRLLSDRFSAERPKGSFSTLEIQRTEQGDSAMYLCASSLAAFDEQFFGPGTRLTVL.

Remarks on this clone: One junction end does not reproduce the germline sequence, and a read error may be involved. Other nucleotide sequences from this sample produce the same CDR3. V usage is TRBV7-9 and J usage is TRBJ2-3; 11 bases are a match to TRBD1. The germline CDR1 and CDR2 sequences are SEHNR and FQNEAQ (reference sequence). The CDR3 is 18 amino acids. CDR3: CASSSLGTGGKSTDTQYF. CDR3 in DNA: TGTGCCAGTAGCTCCCTTGGGACAGGGGGGAAAAGCACAGATACGCAGTATTTT.

Notes on this clone: Germline is not matched at one junction end, which may reflect a read error. The CDR3 DNA follows: TGTGCCAGCAGCCAAGATCAGAGCGGGAGATCTTCGGTCTTC. Protein sequence: CASSQDQSGRSSVF. The V gene is TRBV4-2, the J gene TRBJ2-1, with 8 bases that match TRBD2. CDR1 is LGHNA, CDR2 YNFKEQ, per germline. The CDR3 has 14 residues.

The V gene is TRBV29-1, the J gene TRBJ2-6, with 10 bases identical to TRBD1. Per the germline V gene, CDR1 is SQVTM and CDR2 is ANQGSEA. There are 18 residues in the CDR3. V dropped 6 bases and J dropped 3; count of bases not matched to a gene: 14. The CDR3 sequence is CSVRELTGGAYGANVLTF. The CDR3 DNA sequence: TGCAGCGTCCGAGAATTGACAGGGGGCGCGTATGGGGCCAACGTCCTGACTTTC.

The chain has TRBV11-2 and TRBJ2-5; the D gene is possibly TRBD1 (6 bases). Trimming shortened V by 5 bases and J by 5 bases, and 21 bases separated the two germline ends. The CDR3 extends over 16 amino acids. Looked up from germline, CDR1 is SGHAT and CDR2 is FQNNGV. CDR3 amino acids: CASSATTRQGWETQYF. Written as DNA, the CDR3 is TGTGCCAGCAGCGCCACGACGCGTCAGGGGTGGGAGACCCAGTACTTC. Full variable domain (remainder filled in from reference TRBV11-2 and TRBJ2-5): EAGVAQSPRYKIIEKRQSVAFWCNPISGHATLYWYQQILGQGPKLLIQFQNNGVVDDSQLPKDRFSAERLKGVDSTLKIQPAKLEDSAVYLCASSATTRQGWETQYFGPGTRLLVL.

The chain has TRBV10-3 and TRBJ2-7; D is perhaps TRBD2 (5 bases). The V gene's germline CDR1 is ENHRY and CDR2 SYGVKD. CDR3 size: 15 residues. With 4 bases removed from V and 0 bases from J, the gap between germline ends came to 13 bases. In DNA, the CDR3 is TGTGCCATCAGTGGGGAAACCGGACTCTCCTACGAGCAGTACTTC. Its translation is CAISGETGLSYEQYF.

Only a few counts were recorded for this clone. CDR3 residues: CASSYAELSNEQFF. The CDR3, as DNA: TGTGCCAGCAGTTACGCGGAACTGAGCAATGAGCAGTTCTTC. The chain couples TRBV6-5 to TRBJ2-1; D remains ambiguous. Trimming took off 2 bases at V and 6 bases at J, with 11 bases between the two ends. The CDR3 consists of 14 residues. Per the germline V gene, CDR1 is MNHEY and CDR2 is SVGAGI.

This clone was picked up a small number of times. The chain is built from TRBV11-2 and TRBJ1-4; D gene uncertain. CDR3 length: 10 residues. V lost 10 bases, J lost 8 bases, and 8 bases lay in between. In germline, CDR1 is SGHAT, CDR2 FQNNGV. This CDR3 is CATSGEKLFF. In DNA form, the CDR3 reads TGTGCCACCTCGGGAGAAAAACTGTTTTTT.

The sample holds one count of this clone. V gene TRBV5-1 combines with J gene TRBJ2-5; TRBD1 agrees at 7 bases. Trimming removed 4 bases from V and 1 base from J; junction bases left unmatched: 4. The CDR3 spans 14 residues. Germline CDR1 SGHRS, CDR2 YFSETQ. The CDR3 loop reads CASSHGTVQETQYF. The CDR3 DNA sequence: TGCGCCAGCAGCCACGGGACAGTCCAAGAGACCCAGTACTTC.

The rearrangement uses TRBV5-1 and TRBJ1-1; possibly TRBD1 for D (6 bases). Germline values: CDR1 SGHRS, CDR2 YFSETQ. This CDR3 has 15 amino acids. The V end was cut by 4 bases, the J end by 0 bases, with 13 bases between. The CDR3 sequence: CASSPGQIMNTEAFF. DNA for the CDR3: TGCGCCAGCAGCCCAGGACAGATCATGAACACTGAAGCTTTCTTT.

CDR3 in DNA: TGTGCCAGCTCCCTTGAGGGACTAGCGGGAGGGGAGTATTTT. Encoded protein: CASSLEGLAGGEYF. This chain connects TRBV2 to TRBJ2-3, with 16 nucleotides matching TRBD2. After removal of 8 bases from V and 13 bases from J, the junction contained 9 bases not matched to a gene. Germline loops: CDR1 SNHLY, CDR2 FYNNEI. CDR3 size: 14 residues. Variable domain in full (rest from reference TRBV2 and TRBJ2-3): EPEVTQTPSHQVTQMGQEVILRCVPISNHLYFYWYRQILGQKVEFLVSFYNNEISEKSEIFDDQFSVERPDGSNFTLKIRSTKLEDSAMYFCASSLEGLAGGEYFGPGTRLTVL.

V and J are TRBV7-9 and TRBJ2-5; D possibly corresponds to TRBD1 (5 bases). The germline V gene has CDR1 SEHNR and CDR2 FQNEAQ (reference sequence). Trimming stripped 5 bases from V and 9 bases from J, with 10 bases between. CDR3 size: 11 residues. CDR3 bases: TGTGCCAGCAGCCGCATGGGGCCCCAGTACTTC. Translation: CASSRMGPQYF.

V and J are TRBV5-4 and TRBJ1-1; D unclear. The CDR3 has 17 amino acids. CDR1 and CDR2 (germline): SGHNT, YYREEE (reference sequence). Trimming removed 1 base at V and 0 bases at J, with 16 bases between. In nucleotides, the CDR3 is TGTGCCAGCAGCTTGAATGCGGTTCGGGTAATGAACACTGAAGCTTTCTTT. Encoded protein: CASSLNAVRVMNTEAFF.

The rearrangement joins TRBV6-4 to TRBJ2-1, with D tentatively TRBD2 (6 bases). The CDR3 totals 15 residues. Germline CDR1 and CDR2: MRHNA and SNTAGT. V lost 10 bases, J lost 5 bases, and 21 bases lay in between. This CDR3 is CATGAGGEPDNEQFF. For the CDR3, the DNA is TGTGCCACCGGCGCCGGCGGGGAGCCGGACAATGAGCAGTTCTTC.

The rearrangement uses TRBV5-1 and TRBJ2-7; TRBD1 matches at 9 bases. The CDR3 consists of 14 residues. Germline CDR1 reads SGHRS; CDR2 reads YFSETQ. With V trimmed by 4 bases and J by 3 bases, 5 bases remained unmatched. The chain's CDR3 is CASSPGTGIYEQYF. The CDR3 DNA reads TGCGCCAGCAGCCCGGGGACAGGGATCTACGAGCAGTACTTC. Complete variable domain (other parts from reference TRBV5-1 and TRBJ2-7): KAGVTQTPRYLIKTRGQQVTLSCSPISGHRSVSWYQQTPGQGLQFLFEYFSETQRNKGNFPGRFSGRQFSNSRSEMNVSTLELGDSALYLCASSPGTGIYEQYFGPGTRLTVT.

The chain combines TRBV29-1 with TRBJ2-1, with D perhaps matching TRBD1 (6 bases). Trimming shortened V by 5 bases and J by 7 bases, and 9 bases separated the two germline ends. CDR3 length equals 11 residues. The V gene's germline CDR1 is SQVTM and CDR2 ANQGSEA. DNA of the CDR3: TGCAGCGTTCGTAGGGGGAATGAGCAGTTCTTC. Translated: CSVRRGNEQFF.

In this sample, this clone turned up once. Written as DNA, the CDR3 is TGTGCCAGCAGTTATGACGGGGGTGTGAACACTGAAGCTTTCTTT. Amino acids: CASSYDGGVNTEAFF. The V call is TRBV7-9, the J call TRBJ1-1; D might be TRBD1 (5 bases). Between the trimmed V and J ends, which lost 6 bases and 0 bases, there was a span of 14 bases. The germline CDR1 and CDR2 sequences are SEHNR and FQNEAQ (reference sequence). This CDR3 contains 15 residues.

V usage is TRBV2 and J usage is TRBJ2-3, with TRBD2 identical over 14 bases. CDR3 length: 14 residues. Trimming cost V 9 bases and J 5 bases; bases outside gene matches: 4. Germline CDR1 SNHLY, CDR2 FYNNEI. As DNA, the CDR3 is TGTGCCAGTCTGGGACTAGCGGGGGTAGATACGCAGTATTTT. It codes for CASLGLAGVDTQYF.

Concerning this clone itself: The sample contains more than one DNA sequence encoding this CDR3. V is TRBV14 and J is TRBJ2-7; 13 positions agree with TRBD2. Looked up from germline, CDR1 is SGHDN and CDR2 is FVKESK. CDR3 length equals 19 residues. V shed 1 base, J shed 8 bases, and the junction held 17 bases outside the gene matches. CDR3 residues: CASSQGVETAGTSGKKQYF. The CDR3 nucleotides read TGTGCCAGCAGCCAAGGAGTTGAAACAGCCGGGACTAGCGGGAAGAAGCAGTACTTC.